The sequence of this T cell receptor beta chain was determined in a study of T cells in Graves' hyperthyroidism and ophthalmopathy. This clonotype has only a few counts. There were TCR beta CDR3 regions amplified from RNA transcripts. An initial round of RT-PCR targeting the TCR CDR3 relied on the HTBI primer set. TCRdb passed the multiplex PCR reads through MiXCR, listing each CDR3 protein once. The table lists some 270,000 distinct CDR3 sequences, 13% of them singletons. J was trimmed by 2 bases and V by 2 bases; bases with no gene match: 14. This CDR3 comprises 20 residues. Germline CDR1 reads MNHEY; CDR2 reads SVGEGT.

The chain links TRBV6-2 or TRBV6-3 to TRBJ2-1; 11 bases align to TRBD2. The sequenced sample was blood. This TCR was recovered from a woman aged 30 to 39 with Graves' hyperthyroidism that later progressed to Graves' ophthalmopathy. DNA of the CDR3: TGTGCCAGCAGTTACCCGGACAGGGGTGTTAGCGGGAGGGCCTACAATGAGCAGTTCTTC. Its translation is CASSYPDRGVSGRAYNEQFF.